This T cell receptor beta chain was sequenced for a study of neoadjuvant anti-PD-1 for oral cavity cancer. Measured with immunoSEQ multiplex PCR; TCRdb has only the in-frame clones, and not every one. Of under 2,500 clones listed, 45% to 65% are singletons. Germline CDR1 and CDR2: MNHEY and SVGAGI. The trim removed 5 bases at V and 5 bases at J, leaving 8 bases unmatched. This CDR3 has 14 amino acids. Time point given: after neoadjuvant nivolumab, at surgical resection. The TCR originated in a person aged 35-79 years with oral cavity squamous cell carcinoma. The chain carries TRBV6-5 and TRBJ2-7; TRBD2 agrees at 8 bases. The sequences come from tumor tissue, collected after nivolumab (anti-PD-1) treatment. The CDR3 region has the DNA TGTGCCAGCAGTCCTAGCGGGCCGTTTCACGAGCAGTACTTC. As protein: CASSPSGPFHEQYF.